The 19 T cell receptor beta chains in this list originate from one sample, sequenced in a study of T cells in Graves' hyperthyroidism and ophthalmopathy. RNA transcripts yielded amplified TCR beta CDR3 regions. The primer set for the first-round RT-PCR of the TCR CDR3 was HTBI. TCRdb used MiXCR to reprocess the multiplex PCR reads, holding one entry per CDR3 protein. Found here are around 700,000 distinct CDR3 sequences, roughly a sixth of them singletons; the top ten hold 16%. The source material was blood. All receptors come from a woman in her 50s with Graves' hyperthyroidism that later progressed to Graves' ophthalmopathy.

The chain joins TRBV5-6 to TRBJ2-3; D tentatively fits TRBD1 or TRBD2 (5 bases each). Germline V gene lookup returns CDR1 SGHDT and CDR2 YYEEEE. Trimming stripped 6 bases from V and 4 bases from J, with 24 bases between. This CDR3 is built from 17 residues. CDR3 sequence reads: CASTPDGAGGASDTQYF. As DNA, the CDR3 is TGTGCCAGCACCCCGGATGGGGCGGGTGGGGCCTCAGATACGCAGTATTTT.

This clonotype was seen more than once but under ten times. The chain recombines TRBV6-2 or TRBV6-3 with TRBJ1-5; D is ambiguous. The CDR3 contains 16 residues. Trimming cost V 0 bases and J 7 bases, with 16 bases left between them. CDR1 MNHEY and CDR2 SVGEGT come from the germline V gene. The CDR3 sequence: CASSYSLNTLAQPQHF. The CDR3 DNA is TGTGCCAGCAGTTACTCGTTGAATACCCTGGCGCAGCCCCAGCATTTT.

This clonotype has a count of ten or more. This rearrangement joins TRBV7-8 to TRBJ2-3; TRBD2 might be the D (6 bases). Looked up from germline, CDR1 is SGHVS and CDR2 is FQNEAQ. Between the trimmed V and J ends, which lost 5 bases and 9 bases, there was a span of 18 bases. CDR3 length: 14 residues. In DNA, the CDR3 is TGTGCCAGCAGCGAACGGGAGTGGAGTGCCACGCAGTATTTT. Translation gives CASSEREWSATQYF.

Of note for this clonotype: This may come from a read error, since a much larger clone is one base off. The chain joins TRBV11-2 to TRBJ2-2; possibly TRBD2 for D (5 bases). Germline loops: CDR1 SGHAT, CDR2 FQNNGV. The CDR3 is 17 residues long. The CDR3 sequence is CTSSPTRVPGNTGELFF. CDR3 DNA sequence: TGTACCAGCAGCCCAACGAGGGTCCCGGGGAACACCGGGGAGCTGTTTTTT.

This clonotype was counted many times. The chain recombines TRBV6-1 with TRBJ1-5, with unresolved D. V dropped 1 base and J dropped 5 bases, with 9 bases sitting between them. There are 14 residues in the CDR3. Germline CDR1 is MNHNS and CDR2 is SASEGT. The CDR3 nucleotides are TGTGCCAGCAGTGAAGGAGGGCGGGATCAGCCCCAGCATTTT. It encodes CASSEGGRDQPQHF.

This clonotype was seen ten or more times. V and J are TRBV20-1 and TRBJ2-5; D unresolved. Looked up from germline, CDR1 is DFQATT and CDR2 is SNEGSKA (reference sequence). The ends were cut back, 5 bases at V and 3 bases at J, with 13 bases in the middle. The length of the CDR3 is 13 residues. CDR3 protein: CSAEGNEEETQYF. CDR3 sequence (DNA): TGCAGTGCTGAAGGGAATGAAGAAGAGACCCAGTACTTC.

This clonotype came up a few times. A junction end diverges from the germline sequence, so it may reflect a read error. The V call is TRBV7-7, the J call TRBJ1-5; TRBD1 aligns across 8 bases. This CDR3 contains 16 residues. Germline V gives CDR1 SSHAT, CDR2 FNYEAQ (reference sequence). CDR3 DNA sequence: TGTGCTAGCAGCTTAGCCTACCAGGGGGCAGGTCAGCCCCAGCATTTT. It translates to CASSLAYQGAGQPQHF.

CDR3 DNA: TGTGCCAGTAGTATGATCACAAGGAGGGATGGGGCCAACGTCCTGACTTTC. It specifies CASSMITRRDGANVLTF. V and J are TRBV19 and TRBJ2-6, with a tentative D call TRBD2 (6 bases). The ends were cut back, 3 bases at V and 3 bases at J, with 15 bases in the middle. Germline CDR1 and CDR2: LNHDA and SQIVND (reference sequence). The CDR3 totals 17 residues.

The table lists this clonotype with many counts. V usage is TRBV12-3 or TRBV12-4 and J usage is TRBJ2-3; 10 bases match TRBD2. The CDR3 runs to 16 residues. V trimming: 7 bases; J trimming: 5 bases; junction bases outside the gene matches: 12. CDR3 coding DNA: TGTGCCAGCACCGGGGGCGATCTAGCGGGAGTAGATACGCAGTATTTT. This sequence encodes CASTGGDLAGVDTQYF.

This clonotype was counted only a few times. CDR3 DNA: TGTGCCAGCAGTTTAACTAGCGGGGGACTTGAGCAGTTCTTC. It is translated as CASSLTSGGLEQFF. The rearrangement uses TRBV12-3 or TRBV12-4 and TRBJ2-1, with 11 nucleotides matching TRBD2. The CDR3 covers 14 residues. With 2 bases clipped from V and 9 bases from J, the junction kept 3 bases outside the gene matches.

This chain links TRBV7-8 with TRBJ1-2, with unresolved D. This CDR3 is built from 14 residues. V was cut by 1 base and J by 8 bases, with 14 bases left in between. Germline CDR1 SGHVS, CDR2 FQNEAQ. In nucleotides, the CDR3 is TGTGCCAGCAGCTTAGACGGATTGCTGGGCGGCTACACCTTC. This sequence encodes CASSLDGLLGGYTF.

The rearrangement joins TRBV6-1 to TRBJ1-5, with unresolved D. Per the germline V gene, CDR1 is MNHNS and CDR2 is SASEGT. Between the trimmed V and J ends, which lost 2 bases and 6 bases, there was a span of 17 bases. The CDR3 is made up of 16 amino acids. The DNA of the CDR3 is TGTGCCAGCAGTGAACTGGCACCCCGGTGGAGTCAGCCCCAGCATTTT. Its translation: CASSELAPRWSQPQHF.

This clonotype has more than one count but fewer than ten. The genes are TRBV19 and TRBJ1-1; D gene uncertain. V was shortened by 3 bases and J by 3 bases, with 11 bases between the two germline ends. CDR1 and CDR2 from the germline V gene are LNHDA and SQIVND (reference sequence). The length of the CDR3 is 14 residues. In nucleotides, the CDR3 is TGTGCCAGTAGTATGGGCCCGGCGGACACTGAAGCTTTCTTT. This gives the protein CASSMGPADTEAFF.

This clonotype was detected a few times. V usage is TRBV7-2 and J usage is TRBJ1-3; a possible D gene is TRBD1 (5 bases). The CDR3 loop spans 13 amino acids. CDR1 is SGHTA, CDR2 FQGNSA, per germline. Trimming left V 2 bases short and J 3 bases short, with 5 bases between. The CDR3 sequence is CASSLQGGNTIYF. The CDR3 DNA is TGTGCCAGCAGCTTACAGGGTGGAAACACCATATATTTT.

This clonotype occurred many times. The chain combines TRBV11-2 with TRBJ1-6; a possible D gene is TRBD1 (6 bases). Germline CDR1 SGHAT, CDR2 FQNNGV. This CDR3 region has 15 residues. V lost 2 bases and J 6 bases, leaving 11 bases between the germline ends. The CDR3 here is CASSLRGRGNSPLHF. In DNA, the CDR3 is TGTGCCAGCAGCTTACGGGGGCGCGGTAATTCACCCCTCCACTTT.

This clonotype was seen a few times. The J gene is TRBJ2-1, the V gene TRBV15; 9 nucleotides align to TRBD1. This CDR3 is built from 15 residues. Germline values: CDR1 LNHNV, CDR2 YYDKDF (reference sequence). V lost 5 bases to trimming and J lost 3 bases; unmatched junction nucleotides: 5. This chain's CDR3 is CATSGRDRVYNEQFF. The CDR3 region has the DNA TGTGCCACCAGCGGCCGGGACAGGGTCTACAATGAGCAGTTCTTC. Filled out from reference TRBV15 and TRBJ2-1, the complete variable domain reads DAMVIQNPRYQVTQFGKPVTLSCSQTLNHNVMYWYQQKSSQAPKLLFHYYDKDFNNEADTPDNFQSRRPNTSFCFLDIRSPGLGDTAMYLCATSGRDRVYNEQFFGPGTRLTVL.

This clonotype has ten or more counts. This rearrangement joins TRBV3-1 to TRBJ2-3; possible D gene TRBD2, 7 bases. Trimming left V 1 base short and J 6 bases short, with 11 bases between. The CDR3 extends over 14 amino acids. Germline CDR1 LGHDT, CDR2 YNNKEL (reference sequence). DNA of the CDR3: TGTGCCAGCAGCCAAGGGGGGGGCCCTGATACGCAGTATTTT. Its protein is CASSQGGGPDTQYF.

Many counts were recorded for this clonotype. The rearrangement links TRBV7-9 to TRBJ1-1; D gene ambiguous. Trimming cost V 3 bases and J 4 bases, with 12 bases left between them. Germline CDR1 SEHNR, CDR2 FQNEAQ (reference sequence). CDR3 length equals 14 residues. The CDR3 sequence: CASSFGGEGTEAFF. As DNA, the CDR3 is TGTGCCAGCAGCTTCGGTGGGGAGGGCACTGAAGCTTTCTTT. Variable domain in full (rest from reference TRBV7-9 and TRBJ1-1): DTGVSQNPRHKITKRGQNVTFRCDPISEHNRLYWYRQTLGQGPEFLTYFQNEAQLEKSRLLSDRFSAERPKGSFSTLEIQRTEQGDSAMYLCASSFGGEGTEAFFGQGTRLTVV.

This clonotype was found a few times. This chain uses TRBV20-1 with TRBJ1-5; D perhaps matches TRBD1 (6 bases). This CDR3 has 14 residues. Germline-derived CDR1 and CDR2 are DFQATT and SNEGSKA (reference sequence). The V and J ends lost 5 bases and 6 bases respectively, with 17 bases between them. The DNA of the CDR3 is TGCAGTGCTCTTCCCGGACCGGGGGCTCAGCCCCAGCATTTT. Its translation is CSALPGPGAQPQHF.